This T cell receptor (beta chain) was identified during a study of blood T cells in healthy people across ages. General study results and limits: Higher naive T cell percentage went strongly together with higher TCR beta diversity. What prevented conclusive comparison of naive and antigen-experienced cells was that PBMCs were unsorted.

Primed by a sample-barcoded 5' primer and a J-beta primer mix, a second PCR proceeded for 7 to 11 cycles. TCRdb re-analysed the 5' RACE reads in MiXCR, keeping a single row per CDR3 protein. The table records around 870,000 distinct CDR3 sequences, more than 25% of them present only once. This clonotype was recorded at least ten times. What it binds is not known. RNA extraction gave at least 5 micrograms of total RNA per sample. The CDR3 totals 14 residues. Germline CDR1 SGHTA, CDR2 FQGNSA. The V end lost 2 bases, the J end lost 3 bases, and 10 bases lay between the germline ends. This sequence originates from a woman of 80 years or more in good health. The specimen was blood. The rearrangement links TRBV7-2 to TRBJ2-5; a weak D match, TRBD2 (5 bases). For the CDR3, the DNA is TGTGCCAGCAGCTTATTGGGGAGAGAAGAGACCCAGTACTTC. It is translated as CASSLLGREETQYF.